This T cell receptor (beta chain) came from a study of T cell clonality in common variable immunodeficiency. This clone was found many times. Its target is not known. The read ends 3 residues before the CDR3 terminus; that terminus is restored from the germline J gene. This CDR3 has 14 amino acids. CDR1 is MDHEN, CDR2 SYDVKM, per germline. J was trimmed by 3 bases and V by 6 bases; bases with no gene match: 8. The study's findings and limits: CVID subjects showed higher TCRbeta clonality than healthy controls. Shared TCRbeta clones were fewer between CVID subjects than controls. What drives increased CVID clonality needs T cell subpopulation sequencing.

Both groups were predominantly of Caucasian heritage. Method: immunoSEQ multiplex PCR; TCRdb's copy keeps in-frame clones and lacks some. Altogether approximately 75,000 clones were found in the sample, and no singletons occur. V and J are TRBV28 and TRBJ2-7, with TRBD1 matching 7 bases. The TCR comes from a person aged 18 to 69 in good health. What was sequenced was peripheral blood mononuclear cells. CDR3 bases read: TGTGCCAGCAGGGGTCCGGGACAGCTCTACGAG. The encoded protein is CASRGPGQLYE. The whole CDR3 region reads CASRGPGQLYEQYF.